This T cell receptor beta chain was recovered during a study of blood T cells in healthy people across ages. For every donor, a draw yielded 9.5 to 10 milliliters of peripheral blood. A second PCR, run for roughly 7 to 11 cycles, used a sample-barcoded 5' primer plus a J-beta primer mix. TCRdb re-called the 5' RACE reads with MiXCR, one entry per CDR3 protein. The data show about 760,000 distinct CDR3 sequences, 20% to 25% seen once. Germline V gives CDR1 SQVTM, CDR2 ANQGSEA. The CDR3 totals 13 residues. This clonotype was detected many times. This sample was also put to use in a study of T cells of mothers and their children. As reported in that work: At approximately 1.6 ug per 15 ul, all of the extracted RNA went into cDNA synthesis. During the second PCR, the M1S primer introduced sample barcodes along with 2-4 random nucleotides. A slight, non-significant increase in overlap was found for related mother-child pairs relative to unrelated pairs.

The J gene is TRBJ2-5, the V gene TRBV29-1; no clear D. The end of the DNA aligns better with TRBJ2-7, so the J call may be wrong. Material: blood. The clonotype was recovered from a boy aged 10-17 years in good health. The CDR3, as DNA: TGCAGCGTCGTATACAGATCCTCCTACGAGCAGTACTTC. It yields the protein CSVVYRSSYEQYF.